This section outlines one T cell receptor beta chain sequence together with its context. For each subset, genomic DNA was distributed in equal portions over several immunoSEQ plates. Here immunoSEQ multiplex PCR was the method, and the copy in TCRdb shows in-frame clones only, minus some. Of roughly 890,000 clones detected, 90% to 95% appear once; the ten largest clones hold about 25%. Only CD45RO-negative cells positively selected for CCR7 counted as naive CD8 cells, so terminally differentiated effector memory CD45RA+ cells were excluded. Each of the donors was a healthy adult who was HIV-negative and had not had a recent acute infection or vaccination. This entry is derived from a study of shared clonotypes between healthy human individuals. V lost 8 bases to trimming and J lost 0 bases, with 9 bases between them. Germline V gene sequence: CDR1 LNHDA, CDR2 SQIVND (reference sequence). The CDR3 totals 13 residues.

The chain couples TRBV19 to TRBJ2-3, with no clear D. This TCR was recovered from a man aged 25-45 years in good health. The sample consisted of naive CD8+ T cells sorted from blood. The CDR3 nucleotides read TGTGCCAGTGGAGTGACTAGCACAGATACGCAGTATTTT. This encodes CASGVTSTDTQYF.